One sample yielded the 30 T cell receptor beta chains listed below, sequenced in a study of response to subunit inactivated influenza vaccine. Via MiXCR, TCRdb re-called the RT-PCR reads, giving one row per CDR3 protein. The table lists more than 600,000 distinct CDR3 sequences, 15% to 20% of them singletons. The sample consisted of PBMCs from blood, taken less than 6 days after vaccination. Receptors were obtained from a man aged 45 to 65 who received an inactivated influenza vaccine.

This clonotype has a handful of counts. The genes are TRBV20-1 and TRBJ2-7; D gene uncertain. Germline assignment: CDR1 DFQATT and CDR2 SNEGSKA (reference sequence). The CDR3 covers 13 residues. V lost 7 bases and J lost 2, with 15 bases in between. The CDR3 protein is CSVPSPLTYEQYF. DNA for the CDR3: TGCAGTGTTCCATCGCCACTGACCTACGAGCAGTACTTC.

The V call is TRBV20-1, the J call TRBJ1-2, with unresolved D. The germline CDR1 and CDR2 sequences are DFQATT and SNEGSKA (reference sequence). This CDR3 is built from 14 residues. The V end was cut by 0 bases, the J end by 1 base, with 9 bases between. The CDR3 loop reads CSARDPRGNYGYTF. Here the CDR3 DNA reads TGCAGTGCTAGAGACCCCCGCGGTAACTATGGCTACACCTTC.

The rearrangement joins TRBV19 to TRBJ1-5; D is undetermined. The germline gives CDR1 LNHDA, CDR2 SQIVND (reference sequence). V dropped 1 base and J dropped 6 bases, with 13 bases sitting between them. The CDR3 spans 15 residues. The CDR3 is CASSIGRPGIQPQHF. The CDR3 DNA sequence: TGTGCCAGTAGTATAGGTCGACCGGGCATTCAGCCCCAGCATTTT.

The chain uses TRBV7-9 and TRBJ2-7; D is unresolved. The CDR3 has 15 residues. CDR1 SEHNR and CDR2 FQNEAQ come from the germline V gene (reference sequence). Trimming removed 6 bases at V and 5 bases at J, with 20 bases between. In DNA form, the CDR3 reads TGTGCCAGCAGTTCCACCCGGACGAATTGGGACGAGCAGTACTTC. Translating gives CASSSTRTNWDEQYF. Full variable domain (rest looked up from reference TRBV7-9 and TRBJ2-7): DTGVSQNPRHKITKRGQNVTFRCDPISEHNRLYWYRQTLGQGPEFLTYFQNEAQLEKSRLLSDRFSAERPKGSFSTLEIQRTEQGDSAMYLCASSSTRTNWDEQYFGPGTRLTVT.

V and J are TRBV5-1 and TRBJ1-1; 9 bases map to TRBD1. V shed 3 bases and J 0 bases; nucleotides not matched to a gene: 6. There are 16 residues in the CDR3. The germline CDR1 and CDR2 sequences are SGHRS and YFSETQ. In DNA form, the CDR3 reads TGCGCCAGCAGCTCAGCCGGGACAGGGATGAACACTGAAGCTTTCTTT. It is translated as CASSSAGTGMNTEAFF.

The chain couples TRBV6-5 to TRBJ2-1; 7 bases are a match to TRBD2. The CDR3 loop spans 18 amino acids. Germline CDR1 reads MNHEY; CDR2 reads SVGAGI. After removal of 5 bases from V and 8 bases from J, the junction contained 21 bases not matched to a gene. CDR3 coding DNA: TGTGCCAGCAGTCACCCCACGACGGCTAGCGGTTCTCAGGATGAGCAGTTCTTC. Protein sequence: CASSHPTTASGSQDEQFF.

This chain connects TRBV6-2 or TRBV6-3 to TRBJ2-7; D might be TRBD1 (5 bases). The V end lost 8 bases, the J end lost 4 bases, and 18 bases lay between the germline ends. The germline V gene has CDR1 MNHEY and CDR2 SVGEGT. This CDR3 contains 14 residues. The chain's CDR3 is CASGRAGSLYEQYF. The CDR3 coding sequence is TGTGCCAGCGGTCGGGCAGGGTCTTTATACGAGCAGTACTTC.

This clonotype was detected many times. The chain couples TRBV29-1 to TRBJ2-5; D perhaps matches TRBD1 (6 bases). Trimming took 6 bases from V and 2 from J, leaving 13 bases between them. The germline gives CDR1 SQVTM, CDR2 ANQGSEA. This CDR3 has 13 residues. DNA for the CDR3: TGCAGCGTGACAGGAGTTCGTCAAGAGACCCAGTACTTC. As protein: CSVTGVRQETQYF.

This clonotype was counted at least ten times. J is TRBJ2-1 and V is TRBV12-3 or TRBV12-4; D is unclear. CDR3 length equals 12 residues. V gave up 5 bases and J gave up 8 bases, with 10 bases separating them. CDR3 amino acids: CASSPTLYEQFF. DNA for the CDR3: TGTGCCAGCAGTCCTACCCTGTATGAGCAGTTCTTC.

This clonotype was picked up a small number of times. V gene TRBV20-1 combines with J gene TRBJ1-4, with 8 bases aligning to TRBD1. The CDR3 extends over 13 amino acids. The ends lost 3 bases at V and 7 bases at J; junction bases unmatched: 4. CDR1 is DFQATT, CDR2 SNEGSKA, per germline (reference sequence). CDR3 in DNA: TGCAGTGCTAGCAGGGGGCGCGGTGAAAAACTGTTTTTT. Translated, it gives CSASRGRGEKLFF.

A few counts support this clonotype. J is TRBJ2-5 and V is TRBV29-1, with D unclear. The CDR3 runs 13 residues. Germline-derived CDR1 and CDR2 are SQVTM and ANQGSEA. V was shortened by 4 bases and J by 3 bases, with 12 bases between the two germline ends. CDR3 sequence (DNA): TGCAGCGTTGCTGCCACTACCAAAGAGACCCAGTACTTC. Translating it yields CSVAATTKETQYF.

The chain uses TRBV6-2 or TRBV6-3 and TRBJ2-7; a weak D match, TRBD1 (6 bases). Trimming took 4 bases from V and 0 from J, leaving 10 bases between them. This CDR3 comprises 14 residues. The germline gives CDR1 MNHEY, CDR2 SVGEGT. CDR3 sequence: CASSSLRGSYEQYF. CDR3 in DNA: TGTGCCAGCAGTTCCCTCAGGGGCTCCTACGAGCAGTACTTC.

This chain connects TRBV11-2 to TRBJ2-5, with 7 bases aligning to TRBD1. This CDR3 contains 14 residues. V was clipped by 4 bases and J by 6 bases; unmatched bases: 8. Germline V gene sequence: CDR1 SGHAT, CDR2 FQNNGV. CDR3 DNA sequence: TGTGCCAGCAGCTCGAACAGGGGTTATCAGACCCAGTACTTC. Amino acids: CASSSNRGYQTQYF.

V usage is TRBV18 and J usage is TRBJ2-5; 11 nucleotides match TRBD1. Germline trimming cut 6 bases from V and 4 bases from J; bases unmatched to any gene: 4. The CDR3 sequence is 14 residues long. The germline V gene encodes CDR1 KGHSH and CDR2 LQKENI. The CDR3 coding sequence is TGTGCCAGCTCTTTGGACAGGGGGCCAGAGACCCAGTACTTC. Protein sequence: CASSLDRGPETQYF. The full variable domain, with the rest looked up from reference TRBV18 and TRBJ2-5, is NAGVMQNPRHLVRRRGQEARLRCSPMKGHSHVYWYRQLPEEGLKFMVYLQKENIIDESGMPKERFSAEFPKEGPSILRIQQVVRGDSAAYFCASSLDRGPETQYFGPGTRLLVL.

Written as DNA, the CDR3 is TGCGCCAGCAGGGAGGGGACAGGAACCTACAATGAGCAGTTCTTC. Its translation: CASREGTGTYNEQFF. V and J are TRBV10-2 and TRBJ2-1; 8 nucleotides match TRBD1. The germline V gene encodes CDR1 WSHSY and CDR2 SAAADI. V lost 6 bases to trimming and J lost 2 bases; unmatched junction nucleotides: 6. There are 15 residues in the CDR3.

This rearrangement joins TRBV4-1 to TRBJ2-3; tentative D call: TRBD1 (7 bases). There are 15 residues in the CDR3. The ends were cut back, 5 bases at V and 0 bases at J, with 12 bases in the middle. Germline CDR1 MGHRA, CDR2 YSYEKL. The CDR3 here is CASSWRDRSTDTQYF. CDR3 nucleotide sequence: TGCGCCAGCAGCTGGAGGGACAGAAGCACAGATACGCAGTATTTT.

V and J are TRBV2 and TRBJ2-2; D tentatively reads TRBD1 or TRBD2 (5 bases each). The CDR3 contains 14 residues. In germline, CDR1 is SNHLY, CDR2 FYNNEI. Trimming removed 3 bases from V and 6 bases from J, with 11 bases in between. CDR3 bases: TGTGCCAGCAGTGACACTAGGGGCCCCGGGGAGCTGTTTTTT. Encoded protein: CASSDTRGPGELFF.

This clonotype showed up just once. The V call is TRBV4-1, the J call TRBJ1-2, with a possible D match to TRBD1 (6 bases). The CDR3 loop spans 15 amino acids. CDR1 and CDR2 from the germline V gene are MGHRA and YSYEKL. V was trimmed by 0 bases and J by 4 bases, leaving 12 bases between them. DNA for the CDR3: TGCGCCAGCAGCCAAGATGGGGGGGCCGGCTATGGCTACACCTTC. This gives the protein CASSQDGGAGYGYTF.

The chain uses TRBV12-3 or TRBV12-4 and TRBJ2-7; 13 nucleotides line up with TRBD2. The ends lost 4 bases at V and 2 bases at J; junction bases unmatched: 2. CDR3 length: 15 amino acids. CDR3 loop: CASSSTSGRPYEQYF. CDR3 coding DNA: TGTGCCAGCAGTTCGACTAGCGGGAGGCCCTACGAGCAGTACTTC.

This clonotype has a handful of counts. The chain recombines TRBV6-1 with TRBJ1-6; D perhaps matches TRBD1 (5 bases). V was clipped by 6 bases and J by 10 bases, with 16 bases between them. The germline gives CDR1 MNHNS, CDR2 SASEGT. The CDR3 loop spans 14 amino acids. The CDR3 is CASRPQGVDSPLHF. DNA of the CDR3: TGTGCCAGCAGACCCCAGGGAGTTGACTCACCCCTCCACTTT.

The chain joins TRBV7-9 to TRBJ2-3, with 7 bases matching TRBD2. Germline V gives CDR1 SEHNR, CDR2 FQNEAQ (reference sequence). With 3 bases clipped from V and 1 base from J, the junction kept 7 bases outside the gene matches. This CDR3 spans 16 amino acids. The CDR3 DNA reads TGTGCCAGCAGCTTTGAGGGAGGGCGAGGCACAGATACGCAGTATTTT. Translating it yields CASSFEGGRGTDTQYF.

This chain joins TRBV21-1 and TRBJ2-7; the table's TRBD1 call for D was not verified on the DNA. TRBV21-1 represents a pseudogene. The CDR3 spans 14 residues. The DNA for the CDR3 is TGTGCCAGCAGCATGGGGACAGTCTCCTACGAGCAGTACTTC. This sequence encodes CASSMGTVSYEQYF.

In this sample, this clonotype turned up many times. The chain is built from TRBV7-6 and TRBJ2-3; 7 bases are shared with TRBD2. Losses at the gene ends were 8 bases for V and 0 bases for J; bases not matched to a gene: 8. This CDR3 region has 15 residues. CDR1 is SGHVS and CDR2 is FNYEAQ in the germline V gene. The CDR3 loop is CASRPSSGSTDTQYF. The CDR3 region has the DNA TGTGCCAGCCGCCCGTCTAGCGGAAGCACAGATACGCAGTATTTT.

V gene TRBV12-3 or TRBV12-4 combines with J gene TRBJ1-5, with D possibly TRBD1 on 6 matching bases. There are 15 residues in the CDR3. Trimming cost V 6 bases and J 0 bases, with 12 bases left between them. The CDR3 here is CASSPRGVSNQPQHF. Written as DNA, the CDR3 is TGTGCCAGCAGCCCCAGGGGAGTTAGCAATCAGCCCCAGCATTTT.

The rearrangement joins TRBV6-5 to TRBJ2-5, with a possible D match to TRBD1 (5 bases). The CDR3 runs to 17 residues. Looked up from germline, CDR1 is MNHEY and CDR2 is SVGAGI. Trimming shortened V by 2 bases and J by 1 base, and 17 bases separated the two germline ends. CDR3 DNA: TGTGCCAGCAGTTACAACCCTGCAGGACAAATCCAAGAGACCCAGTACTTC. Translating gives CASSYNPAGQIQETQYF.

This clonotype has just one count. The rearrangement links TRBV7-2 to TRBJ1-6; tentative D call: TRBD1 (6 bases). The V end was cut by 1 base, the J end by 6 bases, with 13 bases between. In germline, CDR1 is SGHTA, CDR2 FQGNSA. CDR3 size: 16 residues. The CDR3 sequence: CASSLVSGAGNSPLHF. The CDR3, as DNA: TGTGCCAGCAGCTTAGTTTCGGGGGCCGGTAATTCACCCCTCCACTTT. Full variable domain (missing parts from reference TRBV7-2 and TRBJ1-6): GAGVSQSPSNKVTEKGKDVELRCDPISGHTALYWYRQSLGQGLEFLIYFQGNSAPDKSGLPSDRFSAERTGGSVSTLTIQRTQQEDSAVYLCASSLVSGAGNSPLHFGNGTRLTVT.

This clonotype was counted only a few times. The chain joins TRBV4-2 to TRBJ2-3; 7 bases are shared with TRBD2. V was pared by 0 bases and J by 4 bases, with 1 base of the junction left unmatched. This CDR3 spans 14 amino acids. The germline gives CDR1 LGHNA, CDR2 YNFKEQ. The CDR3 sequence: CASSQDGLADTQYF. The CDR3 coding sequence is TGTGCCAGCAGCCAAGATGGACTAGCAGATACGCAGTATTTT.

J is TRBJ1-1 and V is TRBV7-9; D uncertain. The CDR3 extends over 14 amino acids. V shed 5 bases and J shed 2 bases, with 12 bases lying between them. Germline V CDR1 and CDR2: SEHNR, FQNEAQ (reference sequence). The CDR3 protein is CASSIDNFNTEAFF. In DNA form, the CDR3 reads TGTGCCAGCAGCATAGACAATTTTAACACTGAAGCTTTCTTT.

This clonotype came up a few times. The chain employs TRBV6-5 and TRBJ2-7, with D possibly being TRBD1 or TRBD2 (5 bases each). CDR3 length: 16 amino acids. V was clipped by 2 bases and J by 5 bases, with 19 bases between them. The germline gives CDR1 MNHEY, CDR2 SVGAGI. The CDR3 coding sequence is TGTGCCAGCAGTTACGGGGGTGGAAGTGTGCGCGACGAGCAGTACTTC. This encodes CASSYGGGSVRDEQYF.

The V gene is TRBV7-9, the J gene TRBJ1-5, with D perhaps TRBD1 (5 bases). Trimming took off 4 bases at V and 2 bases at J, with 18 bases between the two ends. The CDR3 has 17 amino acids. Germline values: CDR1 SEHNR, CDR2 FQNEAQ (reference sequence). The CDR3 nucleotides are TGTGCCAGCAGCTCGGGGCCAAGGGGTATGGGCAATCAGCCCCAGCATTTT. Translating gives CASSSGPRGMGNQPQHF.